This T cell receptor (beta chain) was recorded in a study of memory CD4+ T cells and cytomegalovirus serostatus. Study results and caveats: Each of approximately 73 CMV-associated TCRbeta sequences occurred in one to five individuals.

Germline loops: CDR1 SGHTA, CDR2 FQGNSA. V was shortened by 0 bases and J by 0 bases, with 6 bases between the two germline ends. The CDR3 loop spans 14 amino acids. In its sample, this clone was seen once. Its specificity is not known. Data came from immunoSEQ multiplex PCR; TCRdb stores just in-frame clones and leaves some out. Among fewer than 40,000 clones, roughly 85% were seen once, and the ten largest hold around 5.2%. The sort gate was single viable CD3+CD4+CD8-CD45RO+ cells for memory CD4+ T cells. This TCR was recovered from an adult in good health and CMV-seropositive. The V and J genes are TRBV7-2 and TRBJ2-7, with D uncertain. The sequencing input was memory CD4+ T cells from blood. The CDR3 region is CASSLAYPSYEQYF. The CDR3 coding sequence is TGTGCCAGCAGCTTAGCTTACCCCTCCTACGAGCAGTACTTC.